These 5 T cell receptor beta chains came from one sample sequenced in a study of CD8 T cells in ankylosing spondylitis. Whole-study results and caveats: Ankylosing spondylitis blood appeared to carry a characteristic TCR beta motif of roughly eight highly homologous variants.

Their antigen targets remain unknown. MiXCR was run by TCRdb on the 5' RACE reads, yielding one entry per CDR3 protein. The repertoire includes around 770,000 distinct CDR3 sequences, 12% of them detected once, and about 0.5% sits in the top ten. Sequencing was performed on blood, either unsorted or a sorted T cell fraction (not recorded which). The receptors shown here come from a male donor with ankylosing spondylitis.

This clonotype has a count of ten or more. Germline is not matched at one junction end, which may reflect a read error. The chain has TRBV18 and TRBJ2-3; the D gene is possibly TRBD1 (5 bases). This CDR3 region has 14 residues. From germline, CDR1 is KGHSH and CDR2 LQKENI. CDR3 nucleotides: TGCGCCAGCAGCCCGACAGCTAGCACAGATACGCAGTATTTT. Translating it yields CASSPTASTDTQYF.

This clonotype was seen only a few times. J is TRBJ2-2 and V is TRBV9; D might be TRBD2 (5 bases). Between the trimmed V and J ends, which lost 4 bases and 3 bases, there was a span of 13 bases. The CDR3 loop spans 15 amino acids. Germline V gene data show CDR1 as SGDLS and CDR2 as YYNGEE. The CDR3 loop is CASSPPGFDTGELFF. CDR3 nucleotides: TGTGCCAGCAGCCCCCCGGGGTTTGACACCGGGGAGCTGTTTTTT.

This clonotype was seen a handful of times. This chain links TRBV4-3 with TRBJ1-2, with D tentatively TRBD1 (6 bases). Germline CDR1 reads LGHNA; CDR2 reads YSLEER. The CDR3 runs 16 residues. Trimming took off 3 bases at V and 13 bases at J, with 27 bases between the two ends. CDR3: CASSHVPGGRFLNCTF. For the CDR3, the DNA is TGCGCCAGCAGCCACGTACCGGGGGGGCGATTTTTGAACTGCACCTTC.

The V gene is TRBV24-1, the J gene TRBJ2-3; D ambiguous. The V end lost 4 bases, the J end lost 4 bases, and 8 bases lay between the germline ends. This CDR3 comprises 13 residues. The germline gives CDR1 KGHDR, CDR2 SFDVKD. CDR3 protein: CATSEVWPDTQYF. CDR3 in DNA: TGTGCCACCAGTGAAGTCTGGCCAGATACGCAGTATTTT.

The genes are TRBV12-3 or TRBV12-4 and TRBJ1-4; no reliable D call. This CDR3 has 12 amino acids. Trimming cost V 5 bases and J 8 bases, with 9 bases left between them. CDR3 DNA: TGTGCCAGCAGTCCTCGGAGGGAAAAACTGTTTTTT. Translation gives CASSPRREKLFF.